Below, 28 T cell receptor beta chains from the same sample are listed, as sequenced in a study of breast tumors, draining lymph nodes, adjacent tissues. TCRdb redid the calling of the multiplex PCR reads with MiXCR, one entry per CDR3 protein. This table holds 85,000 to 120,000 distinct CDR3 sequences, under 40% found once. Axillary draining lymph nodes of breast cancer patients supplied the node samples. Source material: axillary lymph node tissue. The receptors derive from a female donor with breast cancer. Some clones in this sample may be carry-over from other donors' samples.

In its sample, this clonotype was seen many times. One base away lies a much larger clone, so this may be a sequencing read error. The V gene is TRBV15, the J gene TRBJ2-1, with D possibly being TRBD2 (7 bases). The germline V gene encodes CDR1 LNHNV and CDR2 YYDKDF (reference sequence). The CDR3 has 17 amino acids. The CDR3 DNA sequence: TGTGCCACCGGCAGGGGCAGAGCGGGGAGCTCCTACAATGAGCAGTTCTTC. This translates into CATGRGRAGSSYNEQFF.

This clonotype was counted at least ten times. The chain has TRBV30 and TRBJ1-1; a weak D match, TRBD1 (6 bases). There are 15 residues in the CDR3. The germline gives CDR1 GTSNPN, CDR2 SVGIG (reference sequence). Between the trimmed V and J ends, which lost 3 bases and 1 base, there was a span of 15 bases. CDR3 nucleotides: TGTGCCTGGAGGCGTCCGGACAGAGAGAACACTGAAGCTTTCTTT. Translating gives CAWRRPDRENTEAFF.

This clonotype has a count of ten or more. V and J are TRBV2 and TRBJ1-5; D gene unclear. CDR1 and CDR2 (germline): SNHLY, FYNNEI. The V gene lost 2 bases and the J gene lost 6 bases, with 8 bases spanning the gap. The length of the CDR3 is 13 residues. The CDR3 coding sequence is TGTGCCAGCAGTGAAACGGGTTTTCAGCCCCAGCATTTT. It translates to CASSETGFQPQHF.

This clonotype occurred many times. The J gene is TRBJ2-2, the V gene TRBV4-3; TRBD2 aligns across 11 bases. Germline V CDR1 and CDR2: LGHNA, YSLEER. This CDR3 region has 17 residues. The V segment lost 2 bases and the J segment 2 bases; nucleotides outside the gene matches: 4. In nucleotides, the CDR3 is TGCGCCAGCAGCCAATATAGCGGGGGGGAAAACACCGGGGAGCTGTTTTTT. It is translated as CASSQYSGGENTGELFF.

The chain links TRBV7-2 to TRBJ2-5, with 7 bases fitting TRBD1. Germline V gene data show CDR1 as SGHTA and CDR2 as FQGNSA. J was trimmed by 2 bases and V by 5 bases; bases with no gene match: 2. CDR3 length: 13 residues. CDR3 DNA: TGTGCCAGCAGCCCGGGACAGCAAGAGACCCAGTACTTC. This sequence encodes CASSPGQQETQYF.

This clonotype was picked up many times. The chain recombines TRBV28 with TRBJ1-2, with a weak D call TRBD1 (5 bases). The germline V gene encodes CDR1 MDHEN and CDR2 SYDVKM. The V gene lost 6 bases and the J gene lost 2 bases, with 13 bases spanning the gap. This CDR3 spans 14 amino acids. The CDR3 spells CASSPAWGNYGYTF. CDR3 in DNA: TGTGCCAGCAGCCCTGCGTGGGGCAACTATGGCTACACCTTC.

This clonotype was seen at least ten times. V gene TRBV7-9 combines with J gene TRBJ1-2; 7 bases map to TRBD1. CDR1 SEHNR and CDR2 FQNEAQ come from the germline V gene (reference sequence). J lost 0 bases, V lost 5 bases, and 9 bases had no gene match. The CDR3 loop spans 16 amino acids. The CDR3 protein is CASSPQDRTPNYGYTF. The CDR3 DNA sequence: TGTGCCAGCAGCCCCCAGGACAGGACCCCTAACTATGGCTACACCTTC.

This clonotype was observed many times. The chain is built from TRBV6-6 and TRBJ1-2; D uncertain. The CDR3 totals 13 residues. Germline loops: CDR1 MNHNY, CDR2 SVGAGI (reference sequence). Deletions cut 0 bases from V and 10 bases from J, with 12 bases between. In DNA, the CDR3 is TGTGCCAGCAGTTACTCGACCAACACTCCCTACACCTTC. This gives the protein CASSYSTNTPYTF.

A word on this clonotype: Germline is not matched at one junction end, which may reflect a read error. The rearrangement links TRBV28 to TRBJ2-1, with D tentatively TRBD1 (6 bases). The V gene's germline CDR1 is MDHEN and CDR2 SYDVKM. The CDR3 is 14 amino acids. CDR3: CASSQGSSNNEQFF. The CDR3 DNA is TGTGCCAGTAGCCAGGGGTCCTCCAACAATGAGCAGTTCTTC.

This clonotype was recorded only once. The V and J genes are TRBV11-2 and TRBJ1-3; tentatively, D is TRBD1 (6 bases). CDR1 is SGHAT and CDR2 is FQNNGV in the germline V gene. The CDR3 is made up of 13 amino acids. The V end lost 1 base, the J end lost 11 bases, and 12 bases lay between the germline ends. CDR3 nucleotides: TGTGCCAGCAGCTTAGGAGGGGGAACCCCCATATATTTT. As protein: CASSLGGGTPIYF.

Ten or more counts support this clonotype. The chain employs TRBV9 and TRBJ2-1; 8 bases match TRBD2. Trimming removed 0 bases from V and 8 bases from J; junction bases left unmatched: 10. The germline CDR1 and CDR2 sequences are SGDLS and YYNGEE. This CDR3 is built from 16 residues. The CDR3, as DNA: TGTGCCAGCAGCGTAGGATTAGCGGGATATAGAGATGAGCAGTTCTTC. Its protein product is CASSVGLAGYRDEQFF.

The rearrangement links TRBV7-2 to TRBJ2-3, with unresolved D. The V and J ends lost 2 bases and 2 bases respectively, with 5 bases between them. This CDR3 comprises 13 residues. The V gene's germline CDR1 is SGHTA and CDR2 FQGNSA. The chain's CDR3 is CASSLKDTDTQYF. In DNA form, the CDR3 reads TGTGCCAGCAGCTTAAAGGACACAGATACGCAGTATTTT.

A remark on this clonotype: One junction end does not reproduce the germline sequence, and a read error may be involved. The chain links TRBV2 to TRBJ1-6, with D possibly matching TRBD1 (5 bases). The CDR3 is 15 residues long. The V gene's germline CDR1 is SNHLY and CDR2 FYNNEI. The CDR3 loop is CASTNRGLENSPLHF. CDR3 sequence (DNA): TGTGCCAGCACGAATAGGGGTTTAGAGAATTCACCCCTCCACTTC.

In its sample, this clonotype was seen many times. This chain uses TRBV7-2 with TRBJ2-3, with TRBD1 matching 9 bases. The germline gives CDR1 SGHTA, CDR2 FQGNSA. J was trimmed by 4 bases and V by 5 bases; bases with no gene match: 10. The CDR3 runs to 16 residues. The CDR3 region is CASSPTDRGRPDTQYF. The CDR3 nucleotides read TGTGCCAGCAGCCCAACGGACAGGGGAAGGCCAGATACGCAGTATTTT.

This clonotype has just a few counts. V gene TRBV11-2 combines with J gene TRBJ1-1; D gene ambiguous. In germline, CDR1 is SGHAT, CDR2 FQNNGV. The CDR3 runs 14 residues. V was cut by 4 bases and J by 0 bases, with 9 bases left in between. For the CDR3, the DNA is TGTGCCAGCAGCTCGGTGGGGATGAACACTGAAGCTTTCTTT. As protein: CASSSVGMNTEAFF.

This clonotype was observed at least ten times. The chain has TRBV20-1 and TRBJ1-5; D may be TRBD1 (5 bases). V was pared by 1 base and J by 0 bases, with 16 bases between. This CDR3 spans 17 amino acids. Germline CDR1 DFQATT, CDR2 SNEGSKA (reference sequence). In DNA, the CDR3 is TGCAGTGCTAGAGTAGCAGACAGCGCCTATAGCAATCAGCCCCAGCATTTT. This gives the protein CSARVADSAYSNQPQHF.

This clonotype was detected many times. The V call is TRBV19, the J call TRBJ2-3; D is ambiguous. There are 13 residues in the CDR3. The germline V gene encodes CDR1 LNHDA and CDR2 SQIVND (reference sequence). Trimming shortened V by 6 bases and J by 2 bases, and 9 bases separated the two germline ends. In DNA, the CDR3 is TGTGCCAGTAGGCAGGATCTCACAGATACGCAGTATTTT. As protein: CASRQDLTDTQYF. The full variable domain, its missing parts supplied by reference TRBV19 and TRBJ2-3, is DGGITQSPKYLFRKEGQNVTLSCEQNLNHDAMYWYRQDPGQGLRLIYYSQIVNDFQKGDIAEGYSVSREKKESFPLTVTSAQKNPTAFYLCASRQDLTDTQYFGPGTRLTVL.

There are many counts of this clonotype. This rearrangement joins TRBV5-1 to TRBJ2-3, with D hard to call. V lost 5 bases and J 2 bases, leaving 9 bases between the germline ends. The CDR3 runs to 13 residues. Germline V gene sequence: CDR1 SGHRS, CDR2 YFSETQ. For the CDR3, the DNA is TGCGCCAGCAGTTGGGTTGCCACAGATACGCAGTATTTT. This codes for CASSWVATDTQYF.

There are a few counts of this clonotype. A much larger clone sits a single nucleotide away, making a read error possible. V usage is TRBV6-6 and J usage is TRBJ1-3; D is unresolved. Trimming removed 6 bases from V and 0 bases from J, with 12 bases in between. CDR3 length equals 15 residues. Looked up from germline, CDR1 is MNHNY and CDR2 is SVGAGI (reference sequence). The chain's CDR3 is CASSPRGISGNTIYF. DNA of the CDR3: TGTGCCAGCAGCCCTCGCGGGATCTCTGGAAACACCATATATTTT.

This clonotype was seen at least ten times. This chain links TRBV19 with TRBJ2-5; 9 bases agree with TRBD2. Germline trimming cut 3 bases from V and 1 base from J; bases unmatched to any gene: 9. This CDR3 contains 17 residues. Germline V lookup: CDR1 LNHDA, CDR2 SQIVND (reference sequence). Here the CDR3 DNA reads TGTGCCAGTAGTATGTTCCGGCGGGGGGGGGGCCAAGAGACCCAGTACTTC. This gives the protein CASSMFRRGGGQETQYF.

Many counts were recorded for this clonotype. The chain has TRBV20-1 and TRBJ2-1, with 11 bases identical to TRBD2. Germline CDR1 and CDR2: DFQATT and SNEGSKA (reference sequence). This CDR3 has 16 amino acids. The V and J ends lost 5 bases and 5 bases, in that order; junction bases with no gene match: 11. In DNA, the CDR3 is TGCAGTGCTCGCCCCCCGGGACTAGCGGAGCACAATGAGCAGTTCTTC. Translation gives CSARPPGLAEHNEQFF.

This clonotype has at least ten counts. The J gene is TRBJ2-1, the V gene TRBV30; TRBD2 agrees at 10 bases. Per the germline V gene, CDR1 is GTSNPN and CDR2 is SVGIG (reference sequence). V was clipped by 2 bases and J by 4 bases; unmatched bases: 2. The CDR3 extends over 14 amino acids. CDR3 region: CAWSPTSGYNEQFF. In DNA, the CDR3 is TGTGCCTGGAGTCCGACTAGCGGGTACAATGAGCAGTTCTTC.

In the case of this clonotype: A read error may account for a junction end that differs from germline. The genes are TRBV24-1 and TRBJ2-3; D might be TRBD1 or TRBD2, each matching 6 bases. CDR1 and CDR2 from the germline V gene are KGHDR and SFDVKD. The CDR3 is 15 residues long. CDR3 in amino acids: CATSMQGLGGDTQYF. CDR3 DNA sequence: TGCGCCACCAGTATGCAGGGTCTAGGGGGGGATACGCAGTATTTT.

This clonotype was picked up many times. The chain couples TRBV15 to TRBJ1-5, with TRBD1 matching 10 bases. The CDR3 length is 18 residues. Germline V CDR1 and CDR2: LNHNV, YYDKDF (reference sequence). Unmatched junction bases numbered 11, after V lost 5 bases and J lost 1 base. CDR3 sequence reads: CATSRVTGGVGSNQPQHF. As DNA, the CDR3 is TGTGCCACCAGCCGAGTGACAGGGGGCGTAGGAAGCAATCAGCCCCAGCATTTT.

This clonotype came up once. The V and J genes are TRBV6-1 and TRBJ1-5; 7 bases are a match to TRBD1. The CDR3 runs 16 residues. Germline values: CDR1 MNHNS, CDR2 SASEGT. Trimming at V came to 5 bases and at J to 1 base, leaving 8 bases not matched to a gene. This CDR3 reads CASSHTTGYSNQPQHF. In nucleotides, the CDR3 is TGTGCCAGCAGTCACACGACAGGGTACAGCAATCAGCCCCAGCATTTT.

This clonotype is medium-sized. The V and J genes are TRBV29-1 and TRBJ2-5, with 7 bases lining up with TRBD1. Per the germline V gene, CDR1 is SQVTM and CDR2 is ANQGSEA. The CDR3 extends over 13 amino acids. V shed 7 bases, J shed 4 bases, and the junction held 9 bases outside the gene matches. CDR3: CSARQGLGETQYF. The CDR3 nucleotides are TGCAGCGCTCGACAGGGTTTAGGAGAGACCCAGTACTTC.

This clonotype has just a few counts. This chain joins TRBV6-5 and TRBJ2-3; 9 bases agree with TRBD2. J lost 4 bases, V lost 2 bases, and 7 bases had no gene match. Germline CDR1 and CDR2: MNHEY and SVGAGI. CDR3 length: 16 amino acids. The CDR3 DNA follows: TGTGCCAGCAGTTACCGCGGGGGGGCCTACGCAGATACGCAGTATTTT. It is translated as CASSYRGGAYADTQYF.

This clonotype came up many times. J is TRBJ2-7 and V is TRBV7-9; D is perhaps TRBD2 (6 bases). This CDR3 is 17 amino acids long. V gave up 5 bases and J gave up 0 bases, with 20 bases separating them. Germline CDR1 and CDR2: SEHNR and FQNEAQ (reference sequence). The DNA of the CDR3 is TGTGCCAGCAGCCGTAGTACCGGGACTGCTAGCTCCTACGAGCAGTACTTC. Protein: CASSRSTGTASSYEQYF.